This T cell receptor beta chain was sequenced for a study of T cell changes during pregnancy in multiple sclerosis. CDR1 and CDR2 (germline): SGHRS, YFSETQ. The CDR3 sequence is 16 residues long. J was trimmed by 4 bases and V by 0 bases; bases with no gene match: 6. TCRdb keeps only in-frame clones here, not all; method: immunoSEQ multiplex PCR. The table lists nearly 110,000 clones, approximately 90% of them singletons. V usage is TRBV5-1 and J usage is TRBJ2-2, with 7 bases fitting TRBD1. The specimen comprised peripheral blood, sampled after pregnancy. The TCR was taken from a female donor with multiple sclerosis, enrolled in a pregnancy study. CDR3 nucleotides: TGCGCCAGCAGCTTGGAGGGGGCCAGGGTCACCGGGGAGCTGTTTTTT. The encoded protein is CASSLEGARVTGELFF.